A single sample is the source of the 17 T cell receptor beta chains below, sequenced in a study of T cell changes during pregnancy in multiple sclerosis. TCRdb keeps only in-frame clones here, not all; method: immunoSEQ multiplex PCR. The profile shows about 70,000 clones, approximately 94% of them singletons. The sample in question was peripheral blood, obtained in the third trimester of pregnancy. These receptors were collected from a female donor with multiple sclerosis, enrolled in a pregnancy study.

The gene calls are TRBV18 and TRBJ1-1; D is perhaps TRBD1 (6 bases). Germline loops: CDR1 KGHSH, CDR2 LQKENI. Trimming left V 3 bases short and J 1 base short, with 9 bases between. The CDR3 runs 14 residues. Written as DNA, the CDR3 is TGTGCCAGCTCACCCGGACAGTCGAACACTGAAGCTTTCTTT. Translating it yields CASSPGQSNTEAFF.

The chain is built from TRBV9 and TRBJ1-1; D may be TRBD1 (5 bases). Trimming stripped 0 bases from V and 3 bases from J, with 12 bases between. The CDR3 consists of 15 residues. Looked up from germline, CDR1 is SGDLS and CDR2 is YYNGEE. The CDR3 here is CASSVGIGGDTEAFF. The CDR3 DNA follows: TGTGCCAGCAGCGTAGGCATCGGGGGAGACACTGAAGCTTTCTTT.

This sequence joins TRBV7-6 and TRBJ2-2; no firm D call. This CDR3 contains 14 residues. Trimming removed 2 bases at V and 4 bases at J, with 8 bases between. The germline gives CDR1 SGHVS, CDR2 FNYEAQ. Here the CDR3 DNA reads TGTGCCAGCAGCTTAAAGGAGTTCACCGGGGAGCTGTTTTTT. Its protein product is CASSLKEFTGELFF.

The rearrangement joins TRBV6-5 to TRBJ2-5, with unresolved D. Per germline, CDR1 MNHEY and CDR2 SVGAGI. V dropped 6 bases and J dropped 4 bases, with 9 bases sitting between them. The CDR3 extends over 12 amino acids. This CDR3 is CASRDPGETQYF. Here the CDR3 DNA reads TGTGCCAGCAGAGATCCGGGAGAGACCCAGTACTTC.

The genes are TRBV18 and TRBJ2-3; 7 positions match TRBD2. The V gene end was trimmed by 3 bases and the J gene end by 2 bases; junction bases not matched to a gene: 5. CDR1 is KGHSH, CDR2 LQKENI, per germline. This CDR3 has 15 amino acids. CDR3 loop: CASSPQTSHTDTQYF. In DNA, the CDR3 is TGTGCCAGCTCACCCCAGACTAGCCACACAGATACGCAGTATTTT.

This chain links TRBV5-4 with TRBJ1-1; TRBD1 agrees at 8 bases. CDR3 size: 12 residues. Germline CDR1 reads SGHNT; CDR2 reads YYREEE (reference sequence). With 4 bases clipped from V and 9 bases from J, the junction kept 5 bases outside the gene matches. This chain's CDR3 is CASSPRTGKAFF. The DNA for the CDR3 is TGTGCCAGCAGCCCGCGGACAGGGAAAGCTTTCTTT.

This clone occurred a few times. The chain joins TRBV5-1 to TRBJ2-1, with TRBD2 matching over 8 bases. Unmatched junction bases numbered 10, after V lost 5 bases and J lost 0 bases. CDR1 is SGHRS and CDR2 is YFSETQ in the germline V gene. The CDR3 is made up of 17 amino acids. Here the CDR3 reads CASSYDISGASYNEQFF. CDR3 DNA: TGCGCCAGCAGTTACGACATTAGCGGGGCCTCCTACAATGAGCAGTTCTTC.

The CDR3 DNA is TGTGCCTGGAGTGTCCGGGACAGAGCCCCCAACACTGAAGCTTTCTTT. Protein sequence: CAWSVRDRAPNTEAFF. J is TRBJ1-1 and V is TRBV30, with 7 positions matching TRBD1. Germline V lookup: CDR1 GTSNPN, CDR2 SVGIG (reference sequence). The CDR3 covers 16 residues. The trim removed 0 bases at V and 2 bases at J, leaving 9 bases unmatched.

The J gene is TRBJ2-7, the V gene TRBV6-6; D gene unclear. Germline CDR1 and CDR2: MNHNY and SVGAGI (reference sequence). V was pared by 5 bases and J by 2 bases, with 10 bases between. This CDR3 is 13 amino acids long. CDR3 sequence (DNA): TGTGCCAGCAGTCAGGATCCCACCTACGAGCAGTACTTC. Translation gives CASSQDPTYEQYF.

This clone has a single count. The rearrangement uses TRBV19 and TRBJ2-3; weak D call: TRBD1 (6 bases). V was cut by 7 bases and J by 0 bases, with 17 bases left in between. The germline V gene encodes CDR1 LNHDA and CDR2 SQIVND (reference sequence). The CDR3 runs 16 residues. As DNA, the CDR3 is TGTGCCAGTAATTGGGGGCAGGACTCTAGCACAGATACGCAGTATTTT. Translating it yields CASNWGQDSSTDTQYF.

The rearrangement uses TRBV6-1 and TRBJ2-5, with 8 bases matching TRBD1. This CDR3 is 15 amino acids long. With 4 bases clipped from V and 5 bases from J, the junction kept 9 bases outside the gene matches. Per germline, CDR1 MNHNS and CDR2 SASEGT. CDR3: CASSVGAGGAETQYF. The CDR3 DNA is TGTGCCAGCAGTGTGGGAGCAGGGGGCGCTGAGACCCAGTACTTC.

The count of this clone is one. The V and J genes are TRBV19 and TRBJ2-7; a possible D gene is TRBD1 (5 bases). Germline V gene data show CDR1 as LNHDA and CDR2 as SQIVND (reference sequence). The germline V and J ends were trimmed by 4 bases and 0 bases, with 10 bases remaining between them. The CDR3 contains 14 residues. CDR3 amino acids: CASSKQALSYEQYF. The CDR3, as DNA: TGTGCCAGTAGTAAACAGGCCCTCTCCTACGAGCAGTACTTC.

V usage is TRBV23-1 and J usage is TRBJ2-7, with D possibly TRBD1 on 5 matching bases. TRBV23-1 is filed as an ORF, its function uncertain. The CDR3 consists of 17 residues. V lost 6 bases and J lost 3, with 24 bases in between. In nucleotides, the CDR3 is TGCGCCAGCAGACGCCAGTTAAGACAGAGATTCCTCTACGAGCAGTACTTC. Its protein is CASRRQLRQRFLYEQYF.

The chain is built from TRBV29-1 and TRBJ2-3; the D is unclear. The CDR3 is 11 residues long. V was clipped by 7 bases and J by 1 base, with 6 bases between them. The germline V gene encodes CDR1 SQVTM and CDR2 ANQGSEA. The CDR3 DNA reads TGCAGCGCCCGTGGCACAGATACGCAGTATTTT. Translation: CSARGTDTQYF.

The count of this clone is one. This chain uses TRBV10-3 with TRBJ2-5, with TRBD2 matching 14 bases. V was pared by 10 bases and J by 4 bases, with 2 bases of the junction left unmatched. This CDR3 region has 13 residues. The germline V gene has CDR1 ENHRY and CDR2 SYGVKD. The chain's CDR3 is CATGTSGGETQYF. Here the CDR3 DNA reads TGTGCCACCGGGACTAGCGGGGGAGAGACCCAGTACTTC.

The genes are TRBV27 and TRBJ1-2; 7 bases match TRBD1. Germline lookup yields CDR1 MNHEY and CDR2 SMNVEV (reference sequence). Losses at the gene ends were 3 bases for V and 5 bases for J; bases not matched to a gene: 12. This CDR3 has 16 residues. CDR3 coding DNA: TGTGCCAGCAGTTTGTCCCCGACAGGGACGTCGTATGGCTACACCTTC. It is translated as CASSLSPTGTSYGYTF.

This chain connects TRBV27 to TRBJ2-2; the match to TRBD2 covers 7 bases. After removal of 1 base from V and 2 bases from J, the junction contained 4 bases not matched to a gene. The germline gives CDR1 MNHEY, CDR2 SMNVEV (reference sequence). CDR3 length: 16 residues. The CDR3 bases are TGTGCCAGCAGTTTATGGACGGGGGGTAACACCGGGGAGCTGTTTTTT. Amino acids: CASSLWTGGNTGELFF.